The source of this T cell receptor (beta chain) is a study of cytomegalovirus exposure and HLA in healthy donors. Study results and limitations: Many donors shared some public TCRs, even though most TCR sequences were rare. The tendency of first-cohort TCR clusters to co-occur in the 120 or so validation repertoires was the finding of a later analysis.

Measured with immunoSEQ multiplex PCR; TCRdb has only the in-frame clones, and not every one. The data hold about 110,000 clones, with over 85% observed a single time. The table lists this clone with a count of one. Antigen: not known. The donors formed part of the approximately 120-subject validation cohort, distinct from the approximately 670-subject first cohort. V was pared by 6 bases and J by 5 bases, with 17 bases between. Germline V gives CDR1 KGHSH, CDR2 LQKENI. The CDR3 has 14 amino acids. This TCR was recovered from a woman aged 18-35 years in good health and CMV-seronegative. Sequenced material: PBMCs. V gene TRBV18 combines with J gene TRBJ2-7; TRBD1 is a possible D gene (6 bases). CDR3 nucleotide sequence: TGTGCCAGCTCCCTCGTCCGGACAGAAGACGAGCAGTACTTC. Amino acids: CASSLVRTEDEQYF.